Following are 2 T cell receptor beta chains from one sample sequenced in a study of T cell responses to AZD1222 COVID-19 vaccine. Data came from immunoSEQ multiplex PCR; TCRdb stores just in-frame clones and leaves some out. The data hold 90,000 or so clones, with roughly 90% observed a single time. The sequencing used peripheral blood, collected on day 0 of AZD1222 vaccination. These receptor sequences come from an adult in good health.

The chain employs TRBV11-3 and TRBJ2-7, with TRBD1 identical over 9 bases. V lost 6 bases, J lost 2 bases, and 8 bases stayed unmatched. Germline CDR1 and CDR2: SGHNT and YENEEA. CDR3 length: 15 amino acids. This CDR3 is CASRPRDRATYEQYF. The CDR3 DNA reads TGTGCCAGCAGACCTCGGGACAGGGCCACCTACGAGCAGTACTTC.

This clone was seen a handful of times. This chain connects TRBV3-1 (or the pseudogene TRBV3-2) to TRBJ1-1; unclear D gene. The V end lost 9 bases, the J end lost 0 bases, and 8 bases lay between the germline ends. CDR3 size: 12 residues. From germline, CDR1 is LGHDT and CDR2 YNNKEL (reference sequence). The CDR3 region is CASGPMNTEAFF. CDR3 nucleotide sequence: TGTGCCAGTGGCCCCATGAACACTGAAGCTTTCTTT.